This TCR beta chain originates from a study of shared clonotypes between healthy human individuals. Study information: Aged between 18 and 49, the donors were a couple of women and three men.

Sequenced by immunoSEQ multiplex PCR; TCRdb stores in-frame clones only, minus some. Among hundreds of thousands of clones listed, roughly 73% were seen once. Trimming left V 7 bases short and J 1 base short, with 19 bases between. The CDR3 is made up of 16 amino acids. From germline, CDR1 is MDHEN and CDR2 SYDVKM. The sample comprised memory CD4+ T cells sorted from blood. As for subset: CD45RA-negative fraction. The chain recombines TRBV28 with TRBJ1-2, with a tentative D call TRBD1 (6 bases). This sequence originates from a woman in her 30s in good health. CDR3 amino acids: CASTLTRGFYNYGYTF. In DNA, the CDR3 is TGTGCCAGCACCCTTACCAGGGGTTTTTATAACTATGGCTACACCTTC.